This T cell receptor beta chain is from a study of cytomegalovirus exposure and HLA in healthy donors. Regarding the study as a whole: Analyses of presence and absence presupposed an approximately uniform sequencing depth across donors. Later, an analysis showed that TCR beta chains associated with HLA were more clonally expanded than others that were equally common. The productive fraction for most TCR beta V segments was about 87% or about 30% in an earlier analysis.

Worth noting for this clone: What it binds is unknown.

PCR amplification relied on 60 Vbeta primers (plus 13 Jbeta primers). Sequencing used immunoSEQ multiplex PCR; TCRdb keeps in-frame clones, though not all of them. This sample carries 120,000 to 150,000 clones, more than 75% of them seen once, and the ten largest clones take around 5.9%. This CDR3 spans 13 amino acids. Germline V CDR1 and CDR2: SNHLY, FYNNEI. The ends were cut back, 4 bases at V and 4 bases at J, with 11 bases in the middle. Sequenced: PBMCs. This receptor was identified in a woman aged 40 to 50 in good health and CMV-seropositive. This chain links TRBV2 with TRBJ2-7, with a tentative D call TRBD2 (5 bases). The DNA for the CDR3 is TGTGCCAGCAGTGCGGGAACAAATTACGAGCAGTACTTC. This codes for CASSAGTNYEQYF.